This TCR beta chain was retrieved from a study of cytomegalovirus exposure and HLA in healthy donors. The PCR had 60 Vbeta and 13 Jbeta primers. Clones were sequenced by immunoSEQ multiplex PCR, and TCRdb holds only the in-frame ones, with some missing. The repertoire has 180,000 or so clones, around 80% of them found once; the top ten carry less than 1%. Remarks on this clone: Its specificity is unknown.

Regarding the study as a whole: When presence/absence was analysed, sequencing depth was taken to be roughly uniform across donors. The study had only CMV serostatus as immune exposure information. In vitro work confirmed that a few CMV-associated chains recognize CMV antigens. Most TCR beta V segments were productive about 87% or about 30% of the time in an earlier analysis.

The receptor's source is a female donor in good health and CMV-seronegative. What was sequenced was PBMCs.

The CDR3 nucleotides read TGCAGCGTTGGGCACGGGTCCTATGGCTACACCTTC. Protein sequence: CSVGHGSYGYTF. The chain couples TRBV29-1 to TRBJ1-2; D remains ambiguous. The CDR3 runs to 12 residues. The V gene's germline CDR1 is SQVTM and CDR2 ANQGSEA. Trimming pared 4 bases from V and 4 bases from J, leaving 10 bases between.